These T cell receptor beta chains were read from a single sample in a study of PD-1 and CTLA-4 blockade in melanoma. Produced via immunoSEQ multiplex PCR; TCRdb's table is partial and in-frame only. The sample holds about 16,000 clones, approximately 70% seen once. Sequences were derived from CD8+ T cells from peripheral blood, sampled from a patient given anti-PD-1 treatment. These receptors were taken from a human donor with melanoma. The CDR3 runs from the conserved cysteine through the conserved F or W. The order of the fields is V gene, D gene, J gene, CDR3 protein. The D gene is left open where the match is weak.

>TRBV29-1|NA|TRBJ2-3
CSVGGDTQYF
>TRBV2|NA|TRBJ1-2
CASSEGTLASDYGYTF
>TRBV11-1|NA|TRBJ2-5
CASSLAPYKETQYF
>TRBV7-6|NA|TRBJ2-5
CASSSRLRRPGLRLSETQYF
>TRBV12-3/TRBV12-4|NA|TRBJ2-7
CASSPSKAYEQYF
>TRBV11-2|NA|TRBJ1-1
CASSLADWLEAFF
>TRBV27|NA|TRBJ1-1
CASSPQGRLTEAFF
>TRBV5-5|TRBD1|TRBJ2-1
CASSSPGQGRHNEQFF
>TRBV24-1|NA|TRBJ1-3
CATSDTGAGSSGNTIYF
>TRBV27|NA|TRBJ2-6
CASSPGVANVLTF
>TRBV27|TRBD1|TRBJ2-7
CASSAPRQGIYEQYF
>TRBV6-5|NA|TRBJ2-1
CASSYRSSNEQFF
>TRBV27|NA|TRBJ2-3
CASSLWADTDADTQYF
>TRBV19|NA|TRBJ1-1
CASNAARNTEAFF
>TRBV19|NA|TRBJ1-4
CASKFGEKLFF
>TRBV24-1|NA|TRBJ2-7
CATSDTDLASEQYF
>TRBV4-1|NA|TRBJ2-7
CASSQEEIPHYEQYF
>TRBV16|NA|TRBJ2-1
CASSLPGQKNEQFF
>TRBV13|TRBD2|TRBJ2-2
CASSLLSTRGGAGTGELFF
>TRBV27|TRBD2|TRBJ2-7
CASSPGLAGSDEQYF
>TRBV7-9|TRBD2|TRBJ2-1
CASSPSGRVYNEQFF
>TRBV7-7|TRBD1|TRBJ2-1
CASSSGQGPYNEQFF
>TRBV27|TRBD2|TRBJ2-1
CASSPGTSEYNEQFF
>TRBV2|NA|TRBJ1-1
CASLGEPFTGTEAFF
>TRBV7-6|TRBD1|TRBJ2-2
CASSPKTGTSSSGELFF
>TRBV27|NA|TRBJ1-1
CASSLQGRMTEAFF
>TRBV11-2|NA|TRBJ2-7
CASSLEPVYEQYF
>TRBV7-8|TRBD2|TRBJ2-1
CASSPSGLGSYNEQFF
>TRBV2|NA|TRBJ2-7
CASGTGPEYEQYF
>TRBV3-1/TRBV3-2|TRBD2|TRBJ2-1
CASSPRKSGSYNEQFF
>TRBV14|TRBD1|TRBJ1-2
CASSRSDRAQTYGYTF
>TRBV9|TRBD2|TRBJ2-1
CASSLTSGGANEQFF
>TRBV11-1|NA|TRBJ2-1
CASSLTDGSSYNEQFF
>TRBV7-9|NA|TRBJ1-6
CASSLGDGALHF
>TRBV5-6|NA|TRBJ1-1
CASSLVNREGVMNTEAFF
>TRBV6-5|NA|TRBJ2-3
CASSYSRQGGDTQYF
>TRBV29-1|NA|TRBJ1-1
CSASTGMAEAFF
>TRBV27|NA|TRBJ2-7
CASSSFGLNSRSYEQYF
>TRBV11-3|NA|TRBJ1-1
CASSLGDFEAFF
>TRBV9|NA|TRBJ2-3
CASSAPPLYDTQYF
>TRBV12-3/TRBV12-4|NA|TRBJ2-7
CASRGVPTYEQYF
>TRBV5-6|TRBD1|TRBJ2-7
CASSHRQGVEQYF
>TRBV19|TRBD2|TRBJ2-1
CASSLMGLAGTNEQFF
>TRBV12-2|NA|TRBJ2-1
CASRLGHRDRDHEQFF
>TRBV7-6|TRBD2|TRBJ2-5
CASSLEPSGGSETQYF